The entry that follows covers one T cell receptor beta chain sequence. Its antigen remains unidentified. Only in-frame clones appear in the TCRdb table, and some are missing; sequencing was by immunoSEQ multiplex PCR. The sample includes around 35,000 clones, 86% of them seen just once. This sample was included in a study of T cell responses to AZD1222 COVID-19 vaccine. Broader study findings: Females made up more of the donors, who were largely white British, and clonal diversity may have come out too low. Reportedly, nearly half of unique spike TCRs recognized epitopes outside B.1.351/B.1.1.7 mutations. Spike-spanning, vaccine-associated CD4 TCRs were dominant at 160-218 and 743-854. Increases in Spike-specific TCR breadth and depth were seen after two AZD1222 doses.

The CDR3 length is 13 residues. Germline V gene data show CDR1 as SNHLY and CDR2 as FYNNEI. V lost 0 bases and J 8 bases, leaving 8 bases between the germline ends. This sequence joins TRBV2 and TRBJ1-5; D not certain. This TCR derives from an adult who received the AZD1222 COVID-19 vaccine. This specimen consisted of peripheral blood, obtained 28 days after the second AZD1222 dose. CDR3 coding DNA: TGTGCCAGCAGTGAAGCGAGGATTAAGCCCCAGCATTTT. Its protein is CASSEARIKPQHF.